The clone carrying this T cell receptor (beta chain) came up many times. Healthy Caucasians were all of the donors. The data were obtained in a study of identical twins. Using its own MiXCR run on the 5' RACE reads, TCRdb lists one record per CDR3 protein. Seen here are approximately 670,000 distinct CDR3 sequences, roughly 6.2% observed once, and the top ten hold about 1.8%. This TCR came from a man in his late teens or twenties in good health. Sequencing was performed on naive T cells sorted from blood.

The CDR3 region is CSVSNRGSSGNEQFF. The DNA for the CDR3 is TGCAGCGTTTCAAACCGGGGCTCTTCAGGGAATGAGCAGTTCTTC. V usage is TRBV29-1 and J usage is TRBJ2-1; TRBD1 or TRBD2 may be the D gene (5 bases each). This CDR3 is 15 amino acids long. Trimming shortened V by 5 bases and J by 7 bases, and 21 bases separated the two germline ends. Germline CDR1 is SQVTM and CDR2 is ANQGSEA.